This T cell receptor beta chain was retrieved from a study of T cell responses to AZD1222 COVID-19 vaccine. Findings of the study overall: Receipt of two AZD1222 doses was followed by a rise in Spike-specific TCR breadth and depth. Scientists sampled the repertoires only once the peak T cell response had passed. Researchers report vaccine-associated CD4 TCRs spanning spike, with dominance at 160-218 and 743-854. Among those given AZD1222, only six or seven were seropositive at baseline.

With regard to this clone: Its antigen remains unknown.

The CDR3 consists of 16 residues. Unmatched junction bases numbered 4, after V lost 5 bases and J lost 4 bases. Germline CDR1 and CDR2: SGHTA and FQGNSA. The method was immunoSEQ multiplex PCR; TCRdb's version includes in-frame clones alone and lacks a portion of them. The table lists some 79,000 clones, roughly 88% of them singletons. The TCR sequence derives from an adult who received the AZD1222 COVID-19 vaccine. The sequencing here drew on peripheral blood, taken 28 days after the second AZD1222 dose. The chain joins TRBV7-2 to TRBJ2-2; TRBD2 matches at 13 bases. CDR3: CASSRGLAGLTGELFF. CDR3 DNA: TGTGCCAGCAGCCGGGGACTAGCGGGGCTCACCGGGGAGCTGTTTTTT.